This TCR beta chain emerged from a study of T cell clones after liver transplantation. Study overall: Liver transplant recipients had immunosuppression withdrawal attempted within 2 years. Draws occurred before transplant, before withdrawal, and after complete or failed withdrawal. As an antigen-independent comparator, third-party-reactive TCRbeta sequences came from pre-transplant mixed lymphocyte reactions.

Method: immunoSEQ multiplex PCR; TCRdb's copy keeps in-frame clones and lacks some. This table holds about 80,000 clones, roughly 85% found once. The study, taken as a whole, reports: A larger donor-reactive than third-party decline suggested partial antigen-specific deletion.

This clone was picked up a small number of times. Its antigen is unidentified. This TCR was sampled from a human patient who received a liver transplant. Some T cells may trace back to the graft donor. Sequences were derived from CD4+ T cells from blood, sampled approximately 3.5 years after liver transplant.

The CDR3 loop reads CAISTGAHEQFF. DNA for the CDR3: TGTGCCATCAGTACAGGGGCCCATGAGCAGTTCTTC. The chain is built from TRBV10-3 and TRBJ2-1, with 7 bases lining up with TRBD1. The CDR3 has 12 amino acids. V shed 5 bases and J 8 bases; nucleotides not matched to a gene: 3. Per germline, CDR1 ENHRY and CDR2 SYGVKD.